Below, 25 T cell receptor beta chains from the same sample are listed, as sequenced in a study of technical replicates of blood from a few donors (dated 2017 in TCRdb). Library preparation was by the immunoSEQ multiplex PCR assay. The clones in this table, taken by TCRdb from immuneACCESS, are in-frame only. Not every clone is retained; where verified, under half of the shortfall comes from an unresolved V gene, and the cause of the rest is unknown. The table for this sample lists over 90,000 clones; 95% to 97% of them were counted only once. About 0.35% of the sample rests with the top ten. The sequenced material came from T cells isolated from PBMCs. These receptors came from a human donor in good health.

In this sample, this clone turned up once. This sequence joins TRBV5-3 and TRBJ1-1; the match to TRBD1 covers 7 bases. TRBV5-3 falls under the ORF class, with uncertain function. The CDR3 is 15 amino acids. Trimming at V came to 0 bases and at J to 7 bases, leaving 9 bases not matched to a gene. CDR3: CARSLERFWTGEAFF. CDR3 nucleotide sequence: TGTGCCAGAAGCTTGGAACGTTTTTGGACAGGTGAAGCTTTCTTT.

The rearrangement joins TRBV7-8 to TRBJ2-7; D may be TRBD2 (6 bases). This CDR3 has 12 amino acids. CDR1 is SGHVS, CDR2 FQNEAQ, per germline. The V end was cut by 5 bases, the J end by 7 bases, with 12 bases between. The CDR3 is CASSLGTWEQYF. The CDR3 nucleotides are TGTGCCAGCAGCCTGGGGACTTGGGAGCAGTACTTC.

This clone was picked up one time. The rearrangement joins TRBV11-3 to TRBJ1-2; 7 positions agree with TRBD1. Trimming at V came to 1 base and at J to 4 bases, leaving 9 bases not matched to a gene. The germline gives CDR1 SGHNT, CDR2 YENEEA. The CDR3 runs 16 residues. CDR3 sequence (DNA): TGTGCCAGCAGCTTAGGTCGAGGAGGGGGCAGCTATGGCTACACCTTC. This gives the protein CASSLGRGGGSYGYTF.

This chain joins TRBV15 and TRBJ2-6; D not resolved. Germline V gene data show CDR1 as LNHNV and CDR2 as YYDKDF (reference sequence). Trimming shortened V by 1 base and J by 4 bases, and 8 bases separated the two germline ends. This CDR3 is built from 15 residues. CDR3 coding DNA: TGTGCCACCAGCAGAGCACATTCCGGGGCCAACGTCCTGACTTTC. It is translated as CATSRAHSGANVLTF.

The chain combines TRBV27 with TRBJ2-5; 8 positions match TRBD2. Germline CDR1 reads MNHEY; CDR2 reads SMNVEV (reference sequence). The CDR3 length is 14 residues. J gave up 5 bases and V 5 bases, and 7 bases lay outside the gene matches. CDR3 loop: CASSTRGGPETQYF. CDR3 sequence (DNA): TGTGCCAGCAGTACACGGGGGGGGCCCGAGACCCAGTACTTC.

V is TRBV28 and J is TRBJ1-2, with D possibly matching TRBD1 (6 bases). This CDR3 region has 15 residues. Germline CDR1 and CDR2: MDHEN and SYDVKM. V lost 3 bases, J lost 5 bases, and 16 bases lay in between. This chain's CDR3 is CASSFKFQGIYGYTF. Here the CDR3 DNA reads TGTGCCAGCAGTTTTAAATTCCAGGGGATATATGGCTACACCTTC.

The genes are TRBV27 and TRBJ2-3; TRBD2 matches at 12 bases. The CDR3 covers 17 residues. CDR1 MNHEY and CDR2 SMNVEV come from the germline V gene (reference sequence). The ends lost 4 bases at V and 3 bases at J; junction bases unmatched: 8. The CDR3 spells CASSSPSGRAFTDTQYF. As DNA, the CDR3 is TGTGCCAGCAGTTCTCCTAGCGGGAGGGCCTTTACAGATACGCAGTATTTT.

The chain carries TRBV6-1 and TRBJ1-1; the D is unclear. Trimming removed 7 bases from V and 4 bases from J, with 16 bases in between. CDR1 is MNHNS, CDR2 SASEGT, per germline. CDR3 length: 14 residues. The DNA for the CDR3 is TGTGCCAGCAACTCCCTGGCAGGTGGCACTGAAGCTTTCTTT. This translates into CASNSLAGGTEAFF.

V usage is TRBV6-5 and J usage is TRBJ2-7; D is possibly TRBD2 (6 bases). Germline CDR1 and CDR2: MNHEY and SVGAGI. The length of the CDR3 is 12 residues. V was clipped by 5 bases and J by 3 bases, with 8 bases between them. The chain's CDR3 is CASSPGGYEQYF. The CDR3 DNA sequence: TGTGCCAGCAGTCCCGGGGGCTACGAGCAGTACTTC.

The V call is TRBV5-1, the J call TRBJ2-3, with 9 bases matching TRBD2. This CDR3 region has 16 residues. CDR1 SGHRS and CDR2 YFSETQ come from the germline V gene. With V trimmed by 5 bases and J by 5 bases, 12 bases remained unmatched. The CDR3 protein is CASRPLAGGLKDTQYF. CDR3 nucleotides: TGCGCCAGCAGACCCTTGGCGGGAGGGCTTAAAGATACGCAGTATTTT.

V and J are TRBV7-6 and TRBJ1-2, with a possible D match to TRBD1 (6 bases). Germline V gene data show CDR1 as SGHVS and CDR2 as FNYEAQ. V shed 5 bases and J shed 5 bases, with 12 bases lying between them. The length of the CDR3 is 13 residues. As DNA, the CDR3 is TGTGCCAGCAGCCCGACAGGCCCTTATGGCTACACCTTC. It yields the protein CASSPTGPYGYTF.

V is TRBV7-8 and J is TRBJ1-5; 9 nucleotides line up with TRBD1. This CDR3 region has 15 residues. Trimming took 2 bases from V and 6 from J; bases not matched to a gene: 5. Germline-derived CDR1 and CDR2 are SGHVS and FQNEAQ. The CDR3 here is CASSLMDRGTQPQHF. CDR3 bases: TGTGCCAGCAGCTTAATGGACAGGGGTACTCAGCCCCAGCATTTT. Full variable domain (missing parts from reference TRBV7-8 and TRBJ1-5): GAGVSQSPRYKVAKRGQDVALRCDPISGHVSLFWYQQALGQGPEFLTYFQNEAQLDKSGLPSDRFFAERPEGSVSTLKIQRTQQEDSAVYLCASSLMDRGTQPQHFGDGTRLSIL.

The V call is TRBV5-6, the J call TRBJ2-1, with 10 bases that match TRBD2. Germline lookup yields CDR1 SGHDT and CDR2 YYEEEE. After removal of 3 bases from V and 6 bases from J, the junction contained 3 bases not matched to a gene. This CDR3 has 14 residues. This CDR3 is CASSSGLAINEQFF. The DNA for the CDR3 is TGTGCCAGCAGCTCGGGACTAGCGATCAATGAGCAGTTCTTC. Looking up the rest from reference TRBV5-6 and TRBJ2-1 gives the full variable domain: DAGVTQSPTHLIKTRGQQVTLRCSPKSGHDTVSWYQQALGQGPQFIFQYYEEEERQRGNFPDRFSGHQFPNYSSELNVNALLLGDSALYLCASSSGLAINEQFFGPGTRLTVL.

This clone showed up just once. V usage is TRBV4-2 and J usage is TRBJ2-3, with D perhaps TRBD1 (5 bases). CDR1 LGHNA and CDR2 YNFKEQ come from the germline V gene. V shed 0 bases and J shed 10 bases, with 14 bases lying between them. The CDR3 has 14 residues. CDR3 sequence: CASSQDRIGAAQYF. CDR3 DNA sequence: TGTGCCAGCAGCCAAGATCGCATAGGGGCGGCGCAGTATTTT.

CDR3 in amino acids: CASSLSYGTFNQPQHF. The CDR3 coding sequence is TGTGCCAGCAGTTTATCATACGGGACATTTAATCAGCCCCAGCATTTT. The chain links TRBV27 to TRBJ1-5; maybe TRBD1 (6 bases). Germline CDR1 reads MNHEY; CDR2 reads SMNVEV (reference sequence). This CDR3 contains 16 residues. The germline V and J ends were trimmed by 0 bases and 4 bases, with 13 bases remaining between them.

This chain uses TRBV28 with TRBJ2-7, with 9 nucleotides matching TRBD1. This CDR3 has 15 amino acids. Unmatched junction bases numbered 9, after V lost 6 bases and J lost 3 bases. Germline CDR1 is MDHEN and CDR2 is SYDVKM. CDR3: CASSIPGQGSYEQYF. CDR3 DNA: TGTGCCAGCAGCATTCCGGGACAGGGAAGCTACGAGCAGTACTTC.

The chain joins TRBV5-4 to TRBJ2-7; possibly TRBD2 for D (5 bases). Per the germline V gene, CDR1 is SGHNT and CDR2 is YYREEE (reference sequence). CDR3 length: 15 residues. Trimming took 6 bases from V and 1 from J, leaving 17 bases between them. CDR3 in amino acids: CASMAGGGRSYEQYF. The CDR3 DNA reads TGTGCCAGCATGGCCGGAGGAGGTAGATCCTACGAGCAGTACTTC.

The chain joins TRBV2 to TRBJ1-5; 8 bases agree with TRBD1. This CDR3 spans 16 amino acids. The V segment lost 2 bases and the J segment 5 bases; nucleotides outside the gene matches: 8. Germline V CDR1 and CDR2: SNHLY, FYNNEI. CDR3 residues: CASSEILGTGYQPQHF. CDR3 nucleotide sequence: TGTGCCAGCAGTGAAATCTTAGGGACAGGTTATCAGCCCCAGCATTTT. Variable domain in full (rest from reference TRBV2 and TRBJ1-5): EPEVTQTPSHQVTQMGQEVILRCVPISNHLYFYWYRQILGQKVEFLVSFYNNEISEKSEIFDDQFSVERPDGSNFTLKIRSTKLEDSAMYFCASSEILGTGYQPQHFGDGTRLSIL.

This clone appeared once. This chain uses TRBV7-3 with TRBJ2-1, with D maybe TRBD1 (5 bases). This CDR3 is 13 amino acids long. V was trimmed by 1 base and J by 11 bases, leaving 12 bases between them. The germline gives CDR1 SGHTA, CDR2 FQGTGA. As DNA, the CDR3 is TGTGCCAGCAGCTTAAACACAGGACACCAGCAGTTCTTC. It translates to CASSLNTGHQQFF.

This clone was observed once. The chain is built from TRBV5-4 and TRBJ1-5; D uncertain. Trimming left V 3 bases short and J 0 bases short, with 10 bases between. The CDR3 contains 15 residues. Looked up from germline, CDR1 is SGHNT and CDR2 is YYREEE (reference sequence). The CDR3 loop reads CASSSGGFSNQPQHF. The CDR3 region has the DNA TGTGCCAGCAGCTCAGGAGGGTTTAGCAATCAGCCCCAGCATTTT.

This chain uses TRBV28 with TRBJ2-5; D not certain. The V gene lost 5 bases and the J gene lost 5 bases, with 18 bases spanning the gap. The CDR3 consists of 15 residues. The germline CDR1 and CDR2 sequences are MDHEN and SYDVKM. CDR3 in amino acids: CASSKVRIRWETQYF. CDR3 coding DNA: TGTGCCAGCAGTAAAGTGAGGATCCGGTGGGAGACCCAGTACTTC.

J is TRBJ2-1 and V is TRBV5-6; 8 bases match TRBD2. Germline V gene sequence: CDR1 SGHDT, CDR2 YYEEEE. V gave up 3 bases and J gave up 2 bases; unmatched junction bases: 4. The CDR3 extends over 15 amino acids. In DNA form, the CDR3 reads TGTGCCAGCAGCTGGGGACTAGACGCCTACAATGAGCAGTTCTTC. Protein product: CASSWGLDAYNEQFF.

This chain connects TRBV5-1 to TRBJ2-7; TRBD2 aligns across 7 bases. The V gene end was trimmed by 1 base and the J gene end by 1 base; junction bases not matched to a gene: 2. This CDR3 spans 14 amino acids. Germline CDR1 SGHRS, CDR2 YFSETQ. Written as DNA, the CDR3 is TGCGCCAGCAGCTTGTCGGGAGGTTCCTACGAGCAGTACTTC. This codes for CASSLSGGSYEQYF.

This rearrangement joins TRBV7-3 to TRBJ2-7; TRBD1 agrees at 8 bases. There are 15 residues in the CDR3. Germline V CDR1 and CDR2: SGHTA, FQGTGA. Trimming removed 4 bases from V and 0 bases from J; junction bases left unmatched: 5. CDR3 nucleotide sequence: TGTGCCAGCAGCTATTCGACAGGGGCCTCCTACGAGCAGTACTTC. This translates into CASSYSTGASYEQYF.

The rearrangement joins TRBV29-1 to TRBJ1-1; D remains ambiguous. The CDR3 spans 13 residues. Trimming shortened V by 4 bases and J by 0 bases, and 9 bases separated the two germline ends. CDR1 and CDR2 (germline): SQVTM, ANQGSEA. The CDR3 nucleotides read TGCAGCGTTGGAGCCAGGTTGAACACTGAAGCTTTCTTT. Protein sequence: CSVGARLNTEAFF.